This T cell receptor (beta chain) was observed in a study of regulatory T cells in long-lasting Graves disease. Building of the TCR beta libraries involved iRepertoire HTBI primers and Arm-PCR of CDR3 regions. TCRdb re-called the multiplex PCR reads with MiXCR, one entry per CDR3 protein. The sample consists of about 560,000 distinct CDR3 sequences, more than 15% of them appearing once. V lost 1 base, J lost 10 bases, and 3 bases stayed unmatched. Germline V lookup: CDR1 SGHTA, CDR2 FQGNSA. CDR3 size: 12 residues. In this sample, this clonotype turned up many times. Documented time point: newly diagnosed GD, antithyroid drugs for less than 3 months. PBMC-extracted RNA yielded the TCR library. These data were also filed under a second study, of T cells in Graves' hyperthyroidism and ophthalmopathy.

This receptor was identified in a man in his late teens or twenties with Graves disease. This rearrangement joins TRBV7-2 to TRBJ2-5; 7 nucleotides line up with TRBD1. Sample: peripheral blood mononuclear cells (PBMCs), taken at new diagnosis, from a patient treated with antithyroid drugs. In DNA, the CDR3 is TGTGCCAGCAGCTTAGGACAGGGAATCCAGTACTTC. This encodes CASSLGQGIQYF.